Shown below are 6 T cell receptor beta chains from a single sample sequenced in a study of T cells expressing NK-cell markers. After re-calling the 5' RACE reads, TCRdb lists one entry per CDR3 protein, DNA absent. Its listing shows about 550,000 distinct CDR3 sequences. Specimen: blood T cells: a sorted CD56 or NKG2C T cell subset, CD4+ or CD8+ T cells, or bulk PBMC T cells (not recorded which). Receptors were obtained from a man aged 18 to 29 in good health.

The rearrangement links TRBV20-1 to TRBJ1-1; with no DNA, the TCRdb D assignment of TRBD1 cannot be verified. This CDR3 is 15 amino acids long. Germline assignment: CDR1 DFQATT and CDR2 SNEGSKA (reference sequence). The chain's CDR3 is CSARVWAGGVGEAFF.

J is TRBJ2-7 and V is TRBV6-5; TCRdb's D gene call, TRBD1, goes unchecked for lack of DNA. The V gene's germline CDR1 is MNHEY and CDR2 SVGAGI. The CDR3 is made up of 16 amino acids. CDR3 amino acids: CASSYSAGGLRDEQYF.

The chain employs TRBV14 and TRBJ1-2; TCRdb names TRBD1, which stays unverified in the absence of DNA. The CDR3 is 15 residues long. Germline CDR1 SGHDN, CDR2 FVKESK. The chain's CDR3 is CASSQDVGGQRGYTF.

This chain connects TRBV12-3 or TRBV12-4 to TRBJ2-1; TCRdb gives TRBD2 as the D gene, but with no DNA this cannot be confirmed. The CDR3 extends over 13 amino acids. CDR3 amino acids: CASTLGQYNEQFF.

The genes are TRBV19 and TRBJ2-1; TCRdb designates TRBD2, a call that cannot be tested without DNA. Per the germline V gene, CDR1 is LNHDA and CDR2 is SQIVND (reference sequence). The length of the CDR3 is 18 residues. The CDR3: CASSGRGLAGGSYNEQFF.

The chain's CDR3 is CASRTPGLAGENNEQFF. The rearrangement joins TRBV7-2 to TRBJ2-1; TCRdb lists TRBD2, though no DNA is available to test this call. The CDR3 has 17 amino acids. Germline CDR1 is SGHTA and CDR2 is FQGNSA.